The TCR beta chain under discussion was sequenced for a study of T cells after somatic rescue of genetic block. Profiling relied on immunoSEQ multiplex PCR, and the TCRdb table lists in-frame clones only, not all of them. The sample includes roughly 110,000 clones, 75% to 95% of them seen just once. The V gene lost 4 bases and the J gene lost 5 bases, with 19 bases spanning the gap. This CDR3 is built from 15 residues. Per germline, CDR1 SGHNT and CDR2 YYREEE (reference sequence). The sample taken for sequencing was peripheral blood mononuclear cells (PBMCs). The chain links TRBV5-4 to TRBJ2-7; D is unclear. The clonotype comes from a woman younger than 35. CDR3 sequence: CASSKPVGRSDEQYF. The CDR3 coding sequence is TGTGCCAGCAGCAAGCCGGTAGGACGGAGCGACGAGCAGTACTTC.